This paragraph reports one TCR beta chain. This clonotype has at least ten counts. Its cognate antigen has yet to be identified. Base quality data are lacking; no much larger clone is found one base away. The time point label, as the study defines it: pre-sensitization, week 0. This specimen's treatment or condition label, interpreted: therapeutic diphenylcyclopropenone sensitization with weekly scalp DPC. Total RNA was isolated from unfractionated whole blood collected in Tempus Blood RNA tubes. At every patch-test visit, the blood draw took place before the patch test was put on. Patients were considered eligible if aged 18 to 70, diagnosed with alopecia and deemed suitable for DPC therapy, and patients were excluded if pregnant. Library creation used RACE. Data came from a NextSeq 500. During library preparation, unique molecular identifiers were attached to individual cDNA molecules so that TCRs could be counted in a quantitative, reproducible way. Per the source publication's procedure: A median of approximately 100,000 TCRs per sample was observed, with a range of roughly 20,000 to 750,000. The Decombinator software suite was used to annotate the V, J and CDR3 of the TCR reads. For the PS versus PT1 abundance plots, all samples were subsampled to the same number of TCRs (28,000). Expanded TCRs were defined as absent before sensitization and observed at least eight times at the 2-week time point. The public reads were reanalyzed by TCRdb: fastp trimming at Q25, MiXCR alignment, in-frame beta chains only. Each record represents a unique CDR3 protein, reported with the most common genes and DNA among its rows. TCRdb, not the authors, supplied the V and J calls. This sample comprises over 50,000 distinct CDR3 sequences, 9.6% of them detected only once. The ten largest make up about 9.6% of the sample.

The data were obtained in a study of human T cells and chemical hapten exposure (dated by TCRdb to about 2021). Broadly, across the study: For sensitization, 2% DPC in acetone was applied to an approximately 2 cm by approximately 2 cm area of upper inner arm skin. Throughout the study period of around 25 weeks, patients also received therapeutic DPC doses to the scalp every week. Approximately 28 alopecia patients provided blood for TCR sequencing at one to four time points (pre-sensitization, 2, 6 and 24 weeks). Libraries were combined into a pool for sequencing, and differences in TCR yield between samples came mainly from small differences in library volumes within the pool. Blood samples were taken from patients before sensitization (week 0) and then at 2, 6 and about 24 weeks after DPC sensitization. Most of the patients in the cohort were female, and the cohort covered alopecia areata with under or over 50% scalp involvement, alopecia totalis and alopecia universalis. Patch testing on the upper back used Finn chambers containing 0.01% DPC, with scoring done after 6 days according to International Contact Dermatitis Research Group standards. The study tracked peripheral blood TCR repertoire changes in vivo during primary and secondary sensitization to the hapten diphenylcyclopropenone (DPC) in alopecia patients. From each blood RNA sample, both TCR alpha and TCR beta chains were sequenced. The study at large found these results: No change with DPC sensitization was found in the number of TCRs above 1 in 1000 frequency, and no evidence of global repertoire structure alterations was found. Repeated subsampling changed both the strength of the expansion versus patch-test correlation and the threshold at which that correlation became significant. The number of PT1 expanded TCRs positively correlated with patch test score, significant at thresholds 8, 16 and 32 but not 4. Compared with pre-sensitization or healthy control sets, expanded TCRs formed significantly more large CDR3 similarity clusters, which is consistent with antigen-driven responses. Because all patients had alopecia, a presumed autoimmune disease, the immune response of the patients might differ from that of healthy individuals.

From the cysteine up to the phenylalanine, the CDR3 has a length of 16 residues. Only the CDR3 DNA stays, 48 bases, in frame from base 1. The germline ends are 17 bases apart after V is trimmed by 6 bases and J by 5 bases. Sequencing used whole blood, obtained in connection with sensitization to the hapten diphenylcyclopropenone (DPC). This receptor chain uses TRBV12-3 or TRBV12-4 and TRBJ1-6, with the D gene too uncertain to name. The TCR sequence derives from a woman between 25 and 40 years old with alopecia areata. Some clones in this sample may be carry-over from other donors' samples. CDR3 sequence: CASSPDRLLDNSPLHF. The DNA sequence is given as TGTGCCAGCAGCCCCGACCGTTTGCTGGATAATTCACCCCTCCACTTT.